What follows are 27 T cell receptor beta chains derived from one specimen sequenced in a study of T cells in Graves' hyperthyroidism and ophthalmopathy. Amplified regions were TCR beta CDR3 sequences from RNA transcripts. First-round RT-PCR of the TCR CDR3 relied on the HTBI primer set. TCRdb re-derived calls from the multiplex PCR reads in MiXCR, one entry per CDR3 protein. This sample carries a few hundred thousand distinct CDR3 sequences, 13% to 15% of them seen once, and the ten largest clones take about a sixth. Source material: blood. The receptors were sampled from a young woman with Graves' hyperthyroidism.

This rearrangement joins TRBV5-1 to TRBJ1-1; D not certain. The CDR3 runs to 15 residues. Germline V CDR1 and CDR2: SGHRS, YFSETQ. With 4 bases removed from V and 0 bases from J, the gap between germline ends came to 13 bases. CDR3 residues: CASSRAPDLNTEAFF. The CDR3 DNA reads as TGCGCCAGCAGCCGAGCGCCGGATCTGAACACTGAAGCTTTCTTT.

Points on this clonotype: This may stem from a read error, because a much larger clone lies one nucleotide away. The rearrangement joins TRBV10-3 to TRBJ2-7; 7 bases map to TRBD1. This CDR3 is 14 amino acids long. The germline gives CDR1 ENHRY, CDR2 SYGVKD. CDR3: CATFTEDRPYAQYF. In DNA, the CDR3 is TGTGCCACTTTTACCGAGGACAGGCCCTACGCGCAGTACTTC.

This clonotype was seen many times. This sequence joins TRBV27 and TRBJ1-1; D possibly corresponds to TRBD1 (5 bases). The length of the CDR3 is 15 residues. Per the germline V gene, CDR1 is MNHEY and CDR2 is SMNVEV (reference sequence). The germline V and J ends were trimmed by 5 bases and 1 base, with 14 bases remaining between them. CDR3 protein: CASSISRVGNTEAFF. The CDR3 DNA reads as TGTGCCAGCAGTATTTCCAGGGTCGGGAACACTGAAGCTTTCTTT.

The chain couples TRBV6-2 or TRBV6-3 to TRBJ2-7; 8 positions match TRBD2. The CDR3 spans 15 residues. The trim removed 4 bases at V and 3 bases at J, leaving 8 bases unmatched. Germline lookup yields CDR1 MNHEY and CDR2 SVGEGT. The CDR3 DNA is TGTGCCAGCAGTTCGGCCGGGACTAGAGTCTACGAGCAGTACGTC. This sequence encodes CASSSAGTRVYEQYV.

This clonotype occurred many times. J is TRBJ1-3 and V is TRBV12-3 or TRBV12-4; D is unresolved. V lost 3 bases, J lost 4 bases, and 13 bases lay in between. The CDR3 consists of 15 residues. CDR3 protein: CASSFMTLLGNTIYF. Written as DNA, the CDR3 is TGTGCCAGCAGTTTTATGACACTCTTAGGAAACACCATATATTTT.

In this sample, this clonotype turned up many times. V and J are TRBV5-1 and TRBJ2-7; D is uncertain. Germline lookup yields CDR1 SGHRS and CDR2 YFSETQ. V was pared by 2 bases and J by 1 base, with 7 bases between. This CDR3 spans 13 amino acids. Written as DNA, the CDR3 is TGCGCCAGCAGCTTCCGGCGGTCCTACGAGCAGTACTTC. Amino acids: CASSFRRSYEQYF.

This clonotype was found a few times. This rearrangement joins TRBV20-1 to TRBJ2-1; weak D call: TRBD2 (5 bases). V was pared by 7 bases and J by 8 bases, with 21 bases between. CDR3 length: 14 residues. CDR1 is DFQATT and CDR2 is SNEGSKA in the germline V gene (reference sequence). The DNA of the CDR3 is TGCAGTGGTTTGGGTTGGACGATCGGGGATGAGCAGTTCTTC. This gives the protein CSGLGWTIGDEQFF.

This clonotype occurred many times. The chain couples TRBV27 to TRBJ1-2; a possible D gene is TRBD1 (5 bases). CDR3 length: 14 amino acids. The V and J ends lost 8 bases and 0 bases respectively, with 13 bases between them. Germline V gene sequence: CDR1 MNHEY, CDR2 SMNVEV (reference sequence). This chain's CDR3 is CASGQGSANYGYTF. As DNA, the CDR3 is TGTGCCAGCGGGCAGGGCTCGGCTAACTATGGCTACACCTTC.

This clonotype has a count of ten or more. The rearrangement links TRBV4-1 to TRBJ2-7, with D uncertain. V was clipped by 1 base and J by 4 bases, with 11 bases between them. The CDR3 covers 14 residues. The V gene's germline CDR1 is MGHRA and CDR2 YSYEKL. The CDR3 is CASSQVGRQYEQYF. As DNA, the CDR3 is TGCGCCAGCAGCCAAGTCGGGCGCCAGTACGAGCAGTACTTC.

The chain joins TRBV2 to TRBJ1-2; 10 nucleotides line up with TRBD1. Trimming took 8 bases from V and 8 from J; bases not matched to a gene: 8. Germline-derived CDR1 and CDR2 are SNHLY and FYNNEI. The CDR3 extends over 13 amino acids. CDR3 in DNA: TGTGCCAGCTCACCGGGACAGGGGACGGGCTACACCTTC. Encoded protein: CASSPGQGTGYTF.

This clonotype was seen many times. The rearrangement joins TRBV3-1 to TRBJ2-5; TRBD1 aligns across 7 bases. J lost 3 bases, V lost 4 bases, and 2 bases had no gene match. Germline values: CDR1 LGHDT, CDR2 YNNKEL (reference sequence). CDR3 length: 13 amino acids. Written as DNA, the CDR3 is TGTGCCAGCAGCCCCAGGGGGAAAGAGACCCAGTACTTC. It yields the protein CASSPRGKETQYF.

This clonotype occurred a few times. This sequence joins TRBV11-3 and TRBJ2-5; D not resolved. From germline, CDR1 is SGHNT and CDR2 YENEEA. The CDR3 has 16 residues. V shed 0 bases and J shed 2 bases, with 13 bases lying between them. The CDR3 loop reads CASSLDRATLQETQYF. The CDR3 region has the DNA TGTGCCAGCAGCTTAGATCGGGCAACACTGCAAGAGACCCAGTACTTC.

This clonotype has at least ten counts. The V and J genes are TRBV5-6 and TRBJ2-5; the match to TRBD1 covers 8 bases. V gave up 2 bases and J gave up 4 bases; unmatched junction bases: 10. CDR3 length: 16 residues. Germline CDR1 reads SGHDT; CDR2 reads YYEEEE. The CDR3 nucleotides are TGTGCCAGCAGCTTTCCTCAGGGGGCGCCGCGAGAGACCCAGTACTTC. This translates into CASSFPQGAPRETQYF.

This clonotype was detected many times. The chain links TRBV29-1 to TRBJ1-5; weak D call: TRBD1 (5 bases). The germline CDR1 and CDR2 sequences are SQVTM and ANQGSEA. The CDR3 runs 12 residues. Trimming left V 6 bases short and J 3 bases short, with 9 bases between. DNA of the CDR3: TGCAGCGTCGGACACCTCAATCAGCCCCAGCATTTT. It encodes CSVGHLNQPQHF.

Ten or more counts support this clonotype. V gene TRBV20-1 combines with J gene TRBJ1-5; D uncertain. Trimming stripped 5 bases from V and 4 bases from J, with 15 bases between. CDR1 and CDR2 (germline): DFQATT, SNEGSKA (reference sequence). The CDR3 contains 14 residues. The CDR3 loop reads CSAASYGPNQPQHF. DNA of the CDR3: TGCAGTGCTGCCTCGTACGGACCGAATCAGCCCCAGCATTTT.

This clonotype was seen at least ten times. The chain links TRBV11-3 to TRBJ2-2, with D uncertain. The CDR3 loop spans 13 amino acids. Germline V CDR1 and CDR2: SGHNT, YENEEA. Deletions cut 6 bases from V and 0 bases from J, with 5 bases between. Here the CDR3 DNA reads TGTGCCAGCAGGAGGTCGAACACCGGGGAGCTGTTTTTT. Encoded protein: CASRRSNTGELFF.

This clonotype came up a few times. The chain combines TRBV10-3 with TRBJ1-3; tentative D call: TRBD1 (5 bases). Germline CDR1 ENHRY, CDR2 SYGVKD. V lost 6 bases and J lost 2, with 11 bases in between. The CDR3 extends over 14 amino acids. CDR3 in DNA: TGTGCCATCAGCGAACAAGGGGCTGGAAACACCATATATTTT. Translating gives CAISEQGAGNTIYF.

The V call is TRBV19, the J call TRBJ2-1, with 9 bases aligning to TRBD2. The J segment lost 10 bases and the V segment lost 1 base, leaving 5 bases of the junction unmatched. The CDR3 is made up of 14 amino acids. The V gene's germline CDR1 is LNHDA and CDR2 SQIVND (reference sequence). The CDR3 here is CASSIGLAGYEQFF. CDR3 nucleotide sequence: TGTGCCAGTAGTATAGGTCTAGCGGGATACGAGCAGTTCTTC.

The sample holds many counts of this clonotype. The rearrangement links TRBV10-3 to TRBJ2-1; 10 bases line up with TRBD1. CDR1 is ENHRY and CDR2 is SYGVKD in the germline V gene. V lost 0 bases to trimming and J lost 8 bases; unmatched junction nucleotides: 10. The CDR3 contains 17 residues. The CDR3 region has the DNA TGTGCCATCAGTGAGTCGAAGACGGGACAGGGGATCGATGAGCAGTTCTTC. It codes for CAISESKTGQGIDEQFF.

A few counts support this clonotype. The chain links TRBV6-8 to TRBJ1-2; D is unresolved. Per germline, CDR1 MNHGY and CDR2 SAAAGT. The V end lost 4 bases, the J end lost 1 base, and 10 bases lay between the germline ends. This CDR3 is 14 amino acids long. Written as DNA, the CDR3 is TGTGCCAGCAGTTCGCCCGGAAGTAACTATGGCTACACCTTC. It encodes CASSSPGSNYGYTF.

This clonotype was detected ten times or more. This chain links TRBV15 with TRBJ1-2, with D possibly matching TRBD1 (5 bases). Trimming took off 0 bases at V and 4 bases at J, with 9 bases between the two ends. The CDR3 sequence is 14 residues long. The germline V gene encodes CDR1 LNHNV and CDR2 YYDKDF (reference sequence). The CDR3 sequence: CATSRDTGLYGYTF. The CDR3 region has the DNA TGTGCCACCAGCAGAGATACGGGACTCTATGGCTACACCTTC.

This clonotype has a count of ten or more. The chain couples TRBV20-1 to TRBJ2-3, with D perhaps TRBD2 (5 bases). The CDR3 is made up of 14 amino acids. V dropped 1 base and J dropped 1 base, with 9 bases sitting between them. In germline, CDR1 is DFQATT, CDR2 SNEGSKA (reference sequence). As DNA, the CDR3 is TGCAGTGCTAGAGTTAGCGCCCGCACAGATACGCAGTATTTT. The encoded protein is CSARVSARTDTQYF.

Many counts were recorded for this clonotype. The rearrangement joins TRBV19 to TRBJ1-1, with a possible D match to TRBD1 (5 bases). The CDR3 runs to 14 residues. Trimming took 3 bases from V and 1 from J, leaving 9 bases between them. The germline V gene encodes CDR1 LNHDA and CDR2 SQIVND (reference sequence). The CDR3 DNA follows: TGTGCCAGTAGTATCTTGACAGCGAACACTGAAGCTTTCTTT. Its translation is CASSILTANTEAFF. The full variable domain, rest sourced from reference TRBV19 and TRBJ1-1, is DGGITQSPKYLFRKEGQNVTLSCEQNLNHDAMYWYRQDPGQGLRLIYYSQIVNDFQKGDIAEGYSVSREKKESFPLTVTSAQKNPTAFYLCASSILTANTEAFFGQGTRLTVV.

This clonotype was picked up many times. The CDR3 loop reads CASSFFGQVLGGELFF. In DNA, the CDR3 is TGTGCCAGCAGTTTTTTTGGACAGGTGCTCGGCGGGGAGCTGTTTTTT. The rearrangement uses TRBV27 and TRBJ2-2; 7 bases fit TRBD1. The CDR3 is 16 residues long. V shed 3 bases, J shed 7 bases, and the junction held 11 bases outside the gene matches. CDR1 and CDR2 (germline): MNHEY, SMNVEV (reference sequence).

This clonotype has ten or more counts. V and J are TRBV11-2 and TRBJ1-3; D call uncertain. Germline V CDR1 and CDR2: SGHAT, FQNNGV. V shed 5 bases and J shed 4 bases, with 15 bases lying between them. The CDR3 extends over 15 amino acids. The CDR3 region is CASSQARVWGNTIYF. The DNA of the CDR3 is TGTGCCAGCAGCCAGGCGCGGGTTTGGGGAAACACCATATATTTT. Variable domain in full (rest from reference TRBV11-2 and TRBJ1-3): EAGVAQSPRYKIIEKRQSVAFWCNPISGHATLYWYQQILGQGPKLLIQFQNNGVVDDSQLPKDRFSAERLKGVDSTLKIQPAKLEDSAVYLCASSQARVWGNTIYFGEGSWLTVV.

The chain uses TRBV11-3 and TRBJ2-2, with a weak D call TRBD2 (5 bases). Per germline, CDR1 SGHNT and CDR2 YENEEA. The V and J ends lost 2 bases and 1 base respectively, with 17 bases between them. This CDR3 has 18 amino acids. The CDR3 bases are TGTGCCAGCAGCTTATCGTGGTGGGGAGATGGGAACACCGGGGAGCTGTTTTTT. This sequence encodes CASSLSWWGDGNTGELFF. Full variable domain (remainder filled in from reference TRBV11-3 and TRBJ2-2): EAGVVQSPRYKIIEKKQPVAFWCNPISGHNTLYWYLQNLGQGPELLIRYENEEAVDDSQLPKDRFSAERLKGVDSTLKIQPAELGDSAVYLCASSLSWWGDGNTGELFFGEGSRLTVL.

In this sample, this clonotype turned up many times. The chain is built from TRBV27 and TRBJ1-2; D gene unclear. V gave up 6 bases and J gave up 6 bases, with 14 bases separating them. CDR1 MNHEY and CDR2 SMNVEV come from the germline V gene (reference sequence). The CDR3 has 13 residues. This chain's CDR3 is CASSRRGSDGYTF. CDR3 DNA sequence: TGTGCCAGCAGCCGGCGGGGATCGGATGGCTACACCTTC.